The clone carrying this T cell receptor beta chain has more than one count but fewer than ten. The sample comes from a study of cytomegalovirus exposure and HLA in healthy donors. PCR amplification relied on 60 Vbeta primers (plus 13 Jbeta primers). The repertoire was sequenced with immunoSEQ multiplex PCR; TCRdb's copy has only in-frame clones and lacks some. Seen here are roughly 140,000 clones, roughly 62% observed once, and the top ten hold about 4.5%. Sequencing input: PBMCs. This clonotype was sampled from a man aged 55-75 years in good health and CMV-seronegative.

Here the CDR3 DNA reads TGTGCCAGCAGCCGAACGCTCGAAACGGGGACTAGCGGACAAGAGACCCAGTACTTC. Translation: CASSRTLETGTSGQETQYF. The chain couples TRBV4-2 to TRBJ2-5; TRBD2 matches 11 bases. The germline gives CDR1 LGHNA, CDR2 YNFKEQ. V trimming: 4 bases; J trimming: 2 bases; junction bases outside the gene matches: 15. The CDR3 is made up of 19 amino acids.